These 23 T cell receptor beta chains were all obtained from the same sample, sequenced in a study of shared clonotypes between healthy human individuals. Libraries were prepared by immunoSEQ multiplex PCR; TCRdb keeps only in-frame clonotypes and omits some of them. The table includes more than 900,000 clones, about 84% detected once. The specimen sequenced was memory CD4+ T cells from PBMCs. The sample's subset: CD45RA-negative fraction. The receptor set was obtained from a man aged 18 to 30 in good health. Some clones in this sample may be carry-over from other donors' samples.

The chain is built from TRBV29-1 and TRBJ2-2; 7 nucleotides agree with TRBD1. This CDR3 spans 13 amino acids. Trimming at V came to 6 bases and at J to 1 base, leaving 2 bases not matched to a gene. The germline V gene encodes CDR1 SQVTM and CDR2 ANQGSEA. CDR3 protein: CSVRQGNTGELFF. CDR3 sequence (DNA): TGCAGCGTGCGACAGGGGAACACCGGGGAGCTGTTTTTT.

The V gene is TRBV7-2, the J gene TRBJ1-5; the D gene is possibly TRBD1 (6 bases). Trimming shortened V by 2 bases and J by 6 bases, and 14 bases separated the two germline ends. The germline gives CDR1 SGHTA, CDR2 FQGNSA. The CDR3 is 15 residues long. This CDR3 is CASSLFTGYGQPQHF. The CDR3 DNA sequence: TGTGCCAGCAGCTTATTTACAGGGTACGGTCAGCCCCAGCATTTT. Drawing the rest from reference TRBV7-2 and TRBJ1-5, the complete variable domain is GAGVSQSPSNKVTEKGKDVELRCDPISGHTALYWYRQSLGQGLEFLIYFQGNSAPDKSGLPSDRFSAERTGGSVSTLTIQRTQQEDSAVYLCASSLFTGYGQPQHFGDGTRLSIL.

The rearrangement links TRBV28 to TRBJ2-5; tentative D call: TRBD2 (5 bases). V dropped 8 bases and J dropped 5 bases, with 18 bases sitting between them. Per germline, CDR1 MDHEN and CDR2 SYDVKM. The CDR3 has 14 amino acids. In nucleotides, the CDR3 is TGTGCCAGCCGAAAGCCGGGGTCAGCGGAGACCCAGTACTTC. This sequence encodes CASRKPGSAETQYF.

The J gene is TRBJ2-3, the V gene TRBV7-8; perhaps TRBD2 as D (5 bases). Trimming took off 1 base at V and 8 bases at J, with 13 bases between the two ends. Germline CDR1 and CDR2: SGHVS and FQNEAQ. This CDR3 has 14 amino acids. CDR3 nucleotide sequence: TGTGCCAGCAGCTTAGTAGAGGGTTTTATTACGCAGTATTTT. This sequence encodes CASSLVEGFITQYF.

This clone came up once. The rearrangement links TRBV4-1 to TRBJ1-2; tentative D call: TRBD1 (6 bases). CDR3 length: 12 amino acids. Germline lookup yields CDR1 MGHRA and CDR2 YSYEKL. V gave up 11 bases and J gave up 2 bases, with 12 bases separating them. Here the CDR3 reads CAPGGQNYGYTF. CDR3 coding DNA: TGCGCCCCGGGGGGGCAGAACTATGGCTACACCTTC.

The chain is built from TRBV18 and TRBJ2-5; TRBD2 might be the D (6 bases). The J call could be wrong; TRBJ2-7 is a better fit for the DNA end. Looked up from germline, CDR1 is KGHSH and CDR2 is LQKENI. The CDR3 runs 14 residues. CDR3 DNA: TGTGCCAGCTCACTCACTCCGGGGGTCGGCGAGCAGTACTTC. It specifies CASSLTPGVGEQYF.

The genes are TRBV7-7 and TRBJ2-5; D possibly matches TRBD1 or TRBD2 (5 bases each). The ends were cut back, 5 bases at V and 1 base at J, with 8 bases in the middle. This CDR3 is built from 13 residues. Germline V CDR1 and CDR2: SSHAT, FNYEAQ (reference sequence). In nucleotides, the CDR3 is TGTGCCAGCAGCAGGGACCCCCAAGAGACCCAGTACTTC. Translated: CASSRDPQETQYF.

The chain carries TRBV7-3 and TRBJ2-5; D may be TRBD1 or TRBD2 (6 bases each). CDR3 length equals 14 residues. V was clipped by 2 bases and J by 5 bases, with 12 bases between them. Per the germline V gene, CDR1 is SGHTA and CDR2 is FQGTGA. The CDR3 nucleotides read TGTGCCAGCAGCTTAGGGGGCGCGGGGGAGACCCAGTACTTC. Protein: CASSLGGAGETQYF.

The chain has TRBV27 and TRBJ2-7, with D perhaps matching TRBD1 or TRBD2 (5 bases each). Looked up from germline, CDR1 is MNHEY and CDR2 is SMNVEV (reference sequence). Trimming shortened V by 2 bases and J by 2 bases, and 13 bases separated the two germline ends. The CDR3 runs 15 residues. The CDR3, as DNA: TGTGCCAGCAGTTTAGCCGGGACGTTAACCTACGAGCAGTACTTC. Translated, it gives CASSLAGTLTYEQYF.

The chain combines TRBV5-1 with TRBJ1-1, with unresolved D. Between the trimmed V and J ends, which lost 0 bases and 8 bases, there was a span of 14 bases. Germline V CDR1 and CDR2: SGHRS, YFSETQ. CDR3 length: 14 residues. The DNA of the CDR3 is TGCGCCAGCAGCTTGGCTCCCAACGGGGTCGAAGCTTTCTTT. Its translation is CASSLAPNGVEAFF.

This rearrangement joins TRBV9 to TRBJ2-3; the D gene is possibly TRBD2 (5 bases). This CDR3 region has 15 residues. The V gene lost 0 bases and the J gene lost 6 bases, with 14 bases spanning the gap. The germline gives CDR1 SGDLS, CDR2 YYNGEE. This chain's CDR3 is CASSVALAGRDTQYF. The CDR3 region has the DNA TGTGCCAGCAGCGTAGCGCTAGCCGGACGGGATACGCAGTATTTT. The whole variable domain, remainder taken from reference TRBV9 and TRBJ2-3, is DSGVTQTPKHLITATGQRVTLRCSPRSGDLSVYWYQQSLDQGLQFLIQYYNGEERAKGNILERFSAQQFPDLHSELNLSSLELGDSALYFCASSVALAGRDTQYFGPGTRLTVL.

The V call is TRBV21-1, the J call TRBJ1-1. TRBV21-1 is shown as a pseudogene. This CDR3 is 12 amino acids long. CDR3 nucleotide sequence: TGTGCCAGCAGCAAAGGGGGGTTCGAAGCTTTCTTT. This encodes CASSKGGFEAFF.

The J gene is TRBJ1-5, the V gene TRBV27, with D possibly TRBD1 on 5 matching bases. The length of the CDR3 is 14 residues. In germline, CDR1 is MNHEY, CDR2 SMNVEV (reference sequence). Between the trimmed V and J ends, which lost 8 bases and 3 bases, there was a span of 14 bases. CDR3 in DNA: TGTGCCAGCTCCCCGACAGCCTTCAATCAGCCCCAGCATTTT. Protein sequence: CASSPTAFNQPQHF.

This clone came up once. J is TRBJ2-1 and V is TRBV9; no firm D call. The germline V gene encodes CDR1 SGDLS and CDR2 YYNGEE. V lost 2 bases to trimming and J lost 6 bases, with 15 bases between them. The CDR3 runs to 15 residues. Here the CDR3 DNA reads TGTGCCAGCAGCGTCGGTAGCCTCCCCCCCAATGAGCAGTTCTTC. This sequence encodes CASSVGSLPPNEQFF.

This sequence joins TRBV2 and TRBJ2-1; 12 bases are a match to TRBD2. Losses at the gene ends were 6 bases for V and 4 bases for J; bases not matched to a gene: 7. The germline V gene encodes CDR1 SNHLY and CDR2 FYNNEI. This CDR3 is 16 amino acids long. This chain's CDR3 is CASRRAGLAGYNEQFF. CDR3 coding DNA: TGTGCCAGCAGGCGGGCTGGACTAGCGGGGTACAATGAGCAGTTCTTC. The whole variable domain, filled in from reference TRBV2 and TRBJ2-1, reads EPEVTQTPSHQVTQMGQEVILRCVPISNHLYFYWYRQILGQKVEFLVSFYNNEISEKSEIFDDQFSVERPDGSNFTLKIRSTKLEDSAMYFCASRRAGLAGYNEQFFGPGTRLTVL.

The rearrangement joins TRBV29-1 to TRBJ1-1, with no clear D. The CDR3 length is 13 residues. The germline gives CDR1 SQVTM, CDR2 ANQGSEA. The ends were cut back, 7 bases at V and 1 base at J, with 13 bases in the middle. The CDR3 is CSAGLQTNTEAFF. CDR3 bases: TGCAGCGCCGGGCTGCAGACGAACACTGAAGCTTTCTTT.

V gene TRBV9 combines with J gene TRBJ2-2, with D maybe TRBD2 (6 bases). CDR3 size: 16 residues. Germline values: CDR1 SGDLS, CDR2 YYNGEE. V gave up 4 bases and J gave up 4 bases, with 17 bases separating them. The CDR3 DNA sequence: TGTGCCAGCAGCTTCCGCGGGACCCCGGGCACCGGGGAGCTGTTTTTT. It is translated as CASSFRGTPGTGELFF.

The genes are TRBV30 and TRBJ2-1; D possibly corresponds to TRBD1 (6 bases). This CDR3 has 14 amino acids. V lost 4 bases, J lost 8 bases, and 18 bases lay in between. CDR1 is GTSNPN, CDR2 SVGIG, per germline (reference sequence). The CDR3 spells CAWTVMSGDDEQFF. As DNA, the CDR3 is TGTGCCTGGACGGTTATGTCAGGGGATGATGAGCAGTTCTTC.

The chain joins TRBV7-3 to TRBJ2-3; possible D gene TRBD2, 5 bases. In germline, CDR1 is SGHTA, CDR2 FQGTGA. V was shortened by 2 bases and J by 2 bases, with 8 bases between the two germline ends. The CDR3 sequence is 14 residues long. CDR3 region: CASSLGLHTDTQYF. As DNA, the CDR3 is TGTGCCAGCAGCTTAGGACTCCACACAGATACGCAGTATTTT. The whole variable domain, filled in from reference TRBV7-3 and TRBJ2-3, reads GAGVSQTPSNKVTEKGKYVELRCDPISGHTALYWYRQSLGQGPEFLIYFQGTGAADDSGLPNDRFFAVRPEGSVSTLKIQRTERGDSAVYLCASSLGLHTDTQYFGPGTRLTVL.

V and J are TRBV6-4 and TRBJ2-2; D gene uncertain. The CDR3 covers 14 residues. CDR1 is MRHNA and CDR2 is SNTAGT in the germline V gene. V was clipped by 0 bases and J by 8 bases, with 10 bases between them. The CDR3 region is CASSDSHRSGELFF. In DNA, the CDR3 is TGTGCCAGCAGTGACTCCCATAGGTCGGGGGAGCTGTTTTTT.

This clone has only a few counts. V is TRBV14 and J is TRBJ1-1; 8 positions match TRBD1. Looked up from germline, CDR1 is SGHDN and CDR2 is FVKESK. This CDR3 contains 13 residues. V trimming: 7 bases; J trimming: 7 bases; junction bases outside the gene matches: 8. The DNA for the CDR3 is TGTGCCAGCATGACTGCAGGGGGCGATGAAGCTTTCTTT. As protein: CASMTAGGDEAFF.

The chain uses TRBV9 and TRBJ2-3; D is possibly TRBD1 (9 bases). The germline V gene encodes CDR1 SGDLS and CDR2 YYNGEE. CDR3 length: 16 residues. The germline V and J ends were trimmed by 2 bases and 4 bases, with 17 bases remaining between them. The CDR3 protein is CASSVRGDRAADTQYF. The DNA for the CDR3 is TGTGCCAGCAGCGTGCGGGGGGACAGGGCTGCAGATACGCAGTATTTT.

The rearrangement links TRBV5-6 to TRBJ2-7; D uncertain. V gave up 0 bases and J gave up 0 bases, with 13 bases separating them. The CDR3 is made up of 16 amino acids. Germline CDR1 is SGHDT and CDR2 is YYEEEE. For the CDR3, the DNA is TGTGCCAGCAGCTTGGTAACGGCAGAGAGCTCCTACGAGCAGTACTTC. Its translation is CASSLVTAESSYEQYF.